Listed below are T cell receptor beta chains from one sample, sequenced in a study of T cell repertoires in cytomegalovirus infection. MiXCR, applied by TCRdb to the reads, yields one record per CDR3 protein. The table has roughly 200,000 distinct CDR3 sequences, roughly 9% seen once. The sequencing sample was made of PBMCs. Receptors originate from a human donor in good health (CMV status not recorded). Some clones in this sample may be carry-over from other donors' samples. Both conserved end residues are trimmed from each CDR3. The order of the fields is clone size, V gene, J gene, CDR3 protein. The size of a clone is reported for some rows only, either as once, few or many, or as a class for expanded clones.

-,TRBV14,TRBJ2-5,ASSQDIRDQETQY
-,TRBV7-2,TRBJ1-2,ASSLPASYYGYT
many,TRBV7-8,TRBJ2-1,ASSIESGKQF
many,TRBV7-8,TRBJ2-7,ASSLGASGVYEQY
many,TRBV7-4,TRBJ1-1,ASSLDRGDNTEAF
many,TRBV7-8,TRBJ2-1,ASSSGAGLLDEQF
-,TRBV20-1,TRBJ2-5,SARGGLSGLGTQY
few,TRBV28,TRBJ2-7,ASAGTGGFEQY
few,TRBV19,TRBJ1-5,ASTGQGRGGGSNQPQH
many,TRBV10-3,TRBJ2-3,AISPSGGLTDTQY
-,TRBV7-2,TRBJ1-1,ASSPPVRGQNTEAF
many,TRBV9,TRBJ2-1,ASGRIGTGSFDEQF
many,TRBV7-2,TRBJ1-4,ASSYTGTVNEKLF
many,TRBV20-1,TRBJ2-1,SPLRDRANNEQF
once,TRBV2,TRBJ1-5,ASSEETGGRGQPQH
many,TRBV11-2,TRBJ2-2,ASSLVGTGFPGELF
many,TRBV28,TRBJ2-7,ASSLVGTLREQY
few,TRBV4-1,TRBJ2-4,ASSHPDENIQY
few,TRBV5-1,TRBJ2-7,ASSTRTGFIYEQY
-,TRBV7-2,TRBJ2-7,ASNYGPGDYEQY
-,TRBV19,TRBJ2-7,ASSATIKSDEQY
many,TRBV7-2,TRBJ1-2,ASSQRDSNYGYT
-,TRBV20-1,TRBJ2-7,SAARTSGSYEQY
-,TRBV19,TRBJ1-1,ASRGGQTRLNTEAF
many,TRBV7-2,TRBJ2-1,ASSLAGTGAYNEQF
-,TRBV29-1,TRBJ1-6,SVALTGPHNSPLH